These 17 T cell receptor beta chains originate from one sample sequenced in a study of Ad26.COV2.S vaccination and SARS-CoV-2 variants. The data were produced by immunoSEQ multiplex PCR, yet TCRdb's version contains in-frame clones alone and is incomplete. The sample lists roughly 92,000 clones, less than 85% occurring once. The sequenced sample was peripheral blood, obtained after recovery from COVID-19. These receptors came from a human donor who had recovered from COVID-19.

The V call is TRBV5-1, the J call TRBJ1-2; D unclear. With 4 bases removed from V and 4 bases from J, the gap between germline ends came to 14 bases. CDR1 and CDR2 from the germline V gene are SGHRS and YFSETQ. The CDR3 is made up of 14 amino acids. The CDR3 sequence: CASSPDVGGYGYTF. The CDR3 bases are TGCGCCAGCAGCCCCGATGTGGGAGGCTATGGCTACACCTTC.

The chain links TRBV6-5 to TRBJ2-5; D not resolved. In germline, CDR1 is MNHEY, CDR2 SVGAGI. V dropped 4 bases and J dropped 1 base, with 4 bases sitting between them. The CDR3 runs 12 residues. The CDR3 region has the DNA TGTGCCAGCAGTTCCCGCCAAGAGACCCAGTACTTC. This gives the protein CASSSRQETQYF.

The chain employs TRBV5-1 and TRBJ1-2; D possibly corresponds to TRBD1 (6 bases). From germline, CDR1 is SGHRS and CDR2 YFSETQ. The V gene lost 3 bases and the J gene lost 4 bases, with 16 bases spanning the gap. This CDR3 spans 15 amino acids. The CDR3 nucleotides read TGCGCCAGCAGCTGGGGGACAAACCCCGTCTATGGCTACACCTTC. It is translated as CASSWGTNPVYGYTF. The entire variable domain, with the rest obtained from reference TRBV5-1 and TRBJ1-2, is as follows: KAGVTQTPRYLIKTRGQQVTLSCSPISGHRSVSWYQQTPGQGLQFLFEYFSETQRNKGNFPGRFSGRQFSNSRSEMNVSTLELGDSALYLCASSWGTNPVYGYTFGSGTRLTVV.

This chain joins TRBV11-3 and TRBJ2-1; D uncertain. Deletions cut 1 base from V and 2 bases from J, with 12 bases between. The CDR3 is 16 residues long. Germline-derived CDR1 and CDR2 are SGHNT and YENEEA. The CDR3 here is CASSLGLQETYNEQFF. The CDR3 DNA follows: TGTGCCAGCAGCTTAGGACTCCAGGAAACCTACAATGAGCAGTTCTTC.

The chain's CDR3 is CASSQESRPRTDTQYF. DNA of the CDR3: TGTGCCAGCAGCCAAGAATCGAGGCCCCGCACAGATACGCAGTATTTT. The chain employs TRBV4-2 and TRBJ2-3, with D unresolved. The CDR3 is 16 amino acids. V was trimmed by 0 bases and J by 1 base, leaving 11 bases between them. Germline V gives CDR1 LGHNA, CDR2 YNFKEQ.

The chain employs TRBV10-3 and TRBJ2-1; D uncertain. This CDR3 spans 15 amino acids. From germline, CDR1 is ENHRY and CDR2 SYGVKD. The V end lost 2 bases, the J end lost 0 bases, and 8 bases lay between the germline ends. CDR3 region: CAISETGSSYNEQFF. CDR3 in DNA: TGTGCCATCAGTGAGACTGGAAGCTCCTACAATGAGCAGTTCTTC.

The chain carries TRBV7-2 and TRBJ2-7; 10 bases align to TRBD1. This CDR3 has 13 amino acids. V gave up 5 bases and J gave up 4 bases; unmatched junction bases: 2. The V gene's germline CDR1 is SGHTA and CDR2 FQGNSA. This chain's CDR3 is CASSRGQGYEQYF. Written as DNA, the CDR3 is TGTGCCAGCAGCAGGGGACAGGGGTACGAGCAGTACTTC.

V usage is TRBV11-2 and J usage is TRBJ2-7; 13 nucleotides align to TRBD2. This CDR3 comprises 17 residues. With 4 bases clipped from V and 9 bases from J, the junction kept 15 bases outside the gene matches. Germline V lookup: CDR1 SGHAT, CDR2 FQNNGV. Here the CDR3 DNA reads TGTGCCAGCAGCTCAACCAGGACTAGCGGGAGTCCCCAAAGGCAGTACTTC. Amino acids: CASSSTRTSGSPQRQYF.

The V call is TRBV24-1, the J call TRBJ2-1; 11 bases line up with TRBD1. The CDR3 sequence is 17 residues long. V gave up 1 base and J gave up 8 bases; unmatched junction bases: 9. Germline loops: CDR1 KGHDR, CDR2 SFDVKD. CDR3 sequence (DNA): TGTGCCACCAGTGATTTCCCCGGACAGGGGGCATTTTATGAGCAGTTCTTC. It yields the protein CATSDFPGQGAFYEQFF.

This clone has only a few counts. The CDR3 bases are TGTGCCAGCAGCCGACAGGGTCCCGGGACAGGGACCGGGGAGCTGTTTTTT. It yields the protein CASSRQGPGTGTGELFF. The chain recombines TRBV4-2 with TRBJ2-2, with 9 bases lining up with TRBD1. Trimming took 4 bases from V and 5 from J; bases not matched to a gene: 11. CDR1 and CDR2 from the germline V gene are LGHNA and YNFKEQ. The CDR3 covers 17 residues.

The genes are TRBV19 and TRBJ2-3, with 11 bases identical to TRBD2. Germline CDR1 reads LNHDA; CDR2 reads SQIVND (reference sequence). The CDR3 consists of 16 residues. The ends lost 5 bases at V and 6 bases at J; junction bases unmatched: 10. CDR3 residues: CASSATSGTLGDTQYF. As DNA, the CDR3 is TGTGCCAGTAGTGCGACTAGCGGGACCTTGGGGGATACGCAGTATTTT.

The chain uses TRBV28 and TRBJ1-3, with D possibly TRBD1 on 6 matching bases. The V and J ends lost 6 bases and 0 bases respectively, with 12 bases between them. This CDR3 has 15 residues. Germline-derived CDR1 and CDR2 are MDHEN and SYDVKM. In DNA, the CDR3 is TGTGCCAGCAGCCCACAGGGCCGCTCTGGAAACACCATATATTTT. Encoded protein: CASSPQGRSGNTIYF.

The chain couples TRBV27 to TRBJ2-7, with a tentative D call TRBD2 (5 bases). This CDR3 contains 15 residues. Germline V gene sequence: CDR1 MNHEY, CDR2 SMNVEV (reference sequence). Trimming took off 3 bases at V and 0 bases at J, with 12 bases between the two ends. CDR3: CASSFGLQSSYEQYF. The CDR3, as DNA: TGTGCCAGCAGTTTCGGACTTCAGAGCTCCTACGAGCAGTACTTC.

This clone was detected once. CDR3 bases: TGCAGCGTTGAGGACAGGGTCTACGAGCAGTACTTC. Its translation is CSVEDRVYEQYF. The chain joins TRBV29-1 to TRBJ2-7, with 8 nucleotides matching TRBD1. Trimming took 3 bases from V and 3 from J; bases not matched to a gene: 1. This CDR3 contains 12 residues. From germline, CDR1 is SQVTM and CDR2 ANQGSEA.

V gene TRBV28 combines with J gene TRBJ2-7; TRBD1 matches at 8 bases. V lost 3 bases to trimming and J lost 6 bases; unmatched junction nucleotides: 7. The CDR3 is 14 residues long. Germline V gene sequence: CDR1 MDHEN, CDR2 SYDVKM. The CDR3 sequence: CASSFVDRVFEQYF. CDR3 DNA sequence: TGTGCCAGCAGTTTCGTGGACAGGGTTTTCGAGCAGTACTTC.

V usage is TRBV29-1 and J usage is TRBJ1-1; D is perhaps TRBD1 (5 bases). V shed 5 bases and J shed 0 bases, with 16 bases lying between them. There are 15 residues in the CDR3. Germline lookup yields CDR1 SQVTM and CDR2 ANQGSEA. CDR3 in amino acids: CSVNGREGLNTEAFF. CDR3 coding DNA: TGCAGCGTTAACGGGAGAGAGGGGTTGAACACTGAAGCTTTCTTT.

The chain recombines TRBV19 with TRBJ1-1, with D possibly matching TRBD1 (5 bases). This CDR3 spans 15 amino acids. V dropped 8 bases and J dropped 1 base, with 17 bases sitting between them. Germline CDR1 is LNHDA and CDR2 is SQIVND (reference sequence). The CDR3 loop reads CASGTRERGNTEAFF. The CDR3 DNA follows: TGTGCCAGTGGAACCAGGGAGCGGGGGAACACTGAAGCTTTCTTT.